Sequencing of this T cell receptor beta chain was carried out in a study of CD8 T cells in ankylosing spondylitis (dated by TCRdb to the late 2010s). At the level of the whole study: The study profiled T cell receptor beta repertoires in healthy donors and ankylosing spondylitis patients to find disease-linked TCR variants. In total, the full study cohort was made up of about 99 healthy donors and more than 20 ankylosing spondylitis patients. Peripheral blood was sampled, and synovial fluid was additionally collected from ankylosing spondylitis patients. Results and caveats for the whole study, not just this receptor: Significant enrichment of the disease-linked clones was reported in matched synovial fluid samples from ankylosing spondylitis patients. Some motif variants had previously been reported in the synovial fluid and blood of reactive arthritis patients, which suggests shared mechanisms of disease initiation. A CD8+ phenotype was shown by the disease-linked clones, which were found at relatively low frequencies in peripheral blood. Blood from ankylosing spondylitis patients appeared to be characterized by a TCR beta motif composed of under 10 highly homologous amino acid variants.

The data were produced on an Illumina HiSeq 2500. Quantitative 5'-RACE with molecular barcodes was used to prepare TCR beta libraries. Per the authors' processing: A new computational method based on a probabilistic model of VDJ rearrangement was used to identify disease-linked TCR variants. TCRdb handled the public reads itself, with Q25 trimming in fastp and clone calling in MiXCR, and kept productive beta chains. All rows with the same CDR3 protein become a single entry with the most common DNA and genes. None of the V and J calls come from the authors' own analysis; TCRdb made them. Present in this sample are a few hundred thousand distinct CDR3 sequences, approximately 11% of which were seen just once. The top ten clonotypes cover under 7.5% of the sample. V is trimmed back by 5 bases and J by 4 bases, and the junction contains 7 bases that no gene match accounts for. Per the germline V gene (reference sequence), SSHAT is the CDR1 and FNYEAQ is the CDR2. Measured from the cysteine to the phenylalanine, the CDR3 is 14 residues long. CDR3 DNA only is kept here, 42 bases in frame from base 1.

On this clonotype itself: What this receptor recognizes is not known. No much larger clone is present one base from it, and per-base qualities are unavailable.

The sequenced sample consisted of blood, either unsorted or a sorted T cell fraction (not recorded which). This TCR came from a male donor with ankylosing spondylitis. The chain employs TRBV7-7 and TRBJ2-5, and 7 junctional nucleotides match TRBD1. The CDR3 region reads CASSATTGPETQYF. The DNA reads TGTGCCAGCAGCGCCACGACAGGGCCAGAGACCCAGTACTTC.